The present TCR beta chain was sequenced within a study of T-cell memory formation after mild COVID-19. The CDR3 spans 17 residues. Germline assignment: CDR1 DFQATT and CDR2 SNEGSKA (reference sequence). The V and J ends lost 0 bases and 3 bases respectively, with 20 bases between them. TCRdb used MiXCR to reprocess the 5' RACE reads, holding one entry per CDR3 protein. The sample has roughly 130,000 distinct CDR3 sequences; approximately 15% are singletons. The V and J genes are TRBV20-1 and TRBJ1-1; D may be TRBD1 (5 bases). The origin of this receptor is a man aged 18 to 35 who had mild COVID-19 (a few samples of this study predate the infection). Cell type and time point are not known. Sequenced material: PBMCs or a T cell subset sorted from them (not recorded which). The CDR3 region has the DNA TGCAGTGCTAGAGATCCCCGCGGGTCACGGGGGTACACTGAAGCTTTCTTT. Amino acid sequence: CSARDPRGSRGYTEAFF.